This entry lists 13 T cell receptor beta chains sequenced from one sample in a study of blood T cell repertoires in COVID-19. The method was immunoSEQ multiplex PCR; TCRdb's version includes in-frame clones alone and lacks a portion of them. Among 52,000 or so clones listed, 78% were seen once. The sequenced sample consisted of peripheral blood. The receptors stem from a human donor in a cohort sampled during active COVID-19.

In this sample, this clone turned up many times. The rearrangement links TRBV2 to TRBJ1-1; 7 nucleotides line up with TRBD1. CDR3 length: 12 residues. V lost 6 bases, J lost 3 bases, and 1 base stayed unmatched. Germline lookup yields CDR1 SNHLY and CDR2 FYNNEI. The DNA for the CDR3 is TGTGCCAGCAGGACAGGGCACACTGAAGCTTTCTTT. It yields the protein CASRTGHTEAFF.

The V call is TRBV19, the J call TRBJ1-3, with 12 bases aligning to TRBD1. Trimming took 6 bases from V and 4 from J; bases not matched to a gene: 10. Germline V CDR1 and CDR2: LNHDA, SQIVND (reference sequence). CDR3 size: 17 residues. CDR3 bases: TGTGCCAGTAGGCCGGGACAGGGGGCGTCTATCGGAAACACCATATATTTT. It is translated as CASRPGQGASIGNTIYF.

DNA for the CDR3: TGTGCCAGTGGAGGGTTCTATGGCTACACCTTC. Protein product: CASGGFYGYTF. The chain employs TRBV11-2 and TRBJ1-2; D not resolved. Germline CDR1 and CDR2: SGHAT and FQNNGV. Trimming stripped 9 bases from V and 4 bases from J, with 9 bases between. This CDR3 contains 11 residues.

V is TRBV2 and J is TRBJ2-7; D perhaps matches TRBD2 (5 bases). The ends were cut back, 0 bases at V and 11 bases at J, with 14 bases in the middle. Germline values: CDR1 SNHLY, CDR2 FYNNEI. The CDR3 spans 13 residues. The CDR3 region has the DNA TGTGCCAGCAGTGAAGCGCGCCGGGGTTTGGAGTACTTC. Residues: CASSEARRGLEYF.

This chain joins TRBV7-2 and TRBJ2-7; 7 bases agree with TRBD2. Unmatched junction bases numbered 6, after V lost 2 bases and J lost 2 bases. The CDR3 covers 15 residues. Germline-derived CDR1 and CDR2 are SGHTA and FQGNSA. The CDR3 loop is CASSLFLGGTYEQYF. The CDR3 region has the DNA TGTGCCAGCAGCTTATTCTTGGGGGGGACCTACGAGCAGTACTTC.

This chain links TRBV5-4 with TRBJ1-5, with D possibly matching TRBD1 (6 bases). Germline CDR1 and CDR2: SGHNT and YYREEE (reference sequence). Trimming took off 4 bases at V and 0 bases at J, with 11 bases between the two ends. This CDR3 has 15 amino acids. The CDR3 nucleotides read TGTGCCAGCAGCCCGGGGGGCGGTAGCAATCAGCCCCAGCATTTT. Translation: CASSPGGGSNQPQHF. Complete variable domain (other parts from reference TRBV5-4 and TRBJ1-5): ETGVTQSPTHLIKTRGQQVTLRCSSQSGHNTVSWYQQALGQGPQFIFQYYREEENGRGNFPPRFSGLQFPNYSSELNVNALELDDSALYLCASSPGGGSNQPQHFGDGTRLSIL.

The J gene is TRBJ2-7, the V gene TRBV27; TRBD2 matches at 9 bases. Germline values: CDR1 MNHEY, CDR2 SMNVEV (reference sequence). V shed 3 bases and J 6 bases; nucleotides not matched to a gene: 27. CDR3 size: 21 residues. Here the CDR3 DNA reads TGTGCCAGCAGTTTTCTGGTAGCGGGGGATACCCACCCGCCGTCGAGGAGCGAGCAGTACTTC. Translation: CASSFLVAGDTHPPSRSEQYF.

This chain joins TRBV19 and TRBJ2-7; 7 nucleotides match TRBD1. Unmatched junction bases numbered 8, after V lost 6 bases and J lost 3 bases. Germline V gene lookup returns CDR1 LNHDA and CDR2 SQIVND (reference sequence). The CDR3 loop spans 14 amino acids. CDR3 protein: CASRKLGDSYEQYF. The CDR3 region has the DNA TGTGCCAGTAGAAAATTGGGGGACAGCTACGAGCAGTACTTC.

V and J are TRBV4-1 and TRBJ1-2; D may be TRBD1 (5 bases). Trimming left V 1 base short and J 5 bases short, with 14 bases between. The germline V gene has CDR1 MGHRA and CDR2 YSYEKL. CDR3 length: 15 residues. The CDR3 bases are TGCGCCAGCAGCCAAGGCGCCGGGACTGAATATGGCTACACCTTC. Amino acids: CASSQGAGTEYGYTF.

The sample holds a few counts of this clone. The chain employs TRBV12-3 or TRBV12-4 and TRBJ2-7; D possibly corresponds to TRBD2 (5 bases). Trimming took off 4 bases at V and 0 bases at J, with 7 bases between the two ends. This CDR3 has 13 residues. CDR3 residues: CASSYGSSYEQYF. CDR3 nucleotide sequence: TGTGCCAGCAGTTATGGGAGCTCCTACGAGCAGTACTTC.

The CDR3 reads CASSSWGRAEAFF. DNA for the CDR3: TGTGCCAGCAGTTCCTGGGGGAGGGCTGAAGCTTTCTTT. V gene TRBV12-3 or TRBV12-4 combines with J gene TRBJ1-1; maybe TRBD1 (5 bases). V was trimmed by 4 bases and J by 6 bases, leaving 12 bases between them. There are 13 residues in the CDR3.

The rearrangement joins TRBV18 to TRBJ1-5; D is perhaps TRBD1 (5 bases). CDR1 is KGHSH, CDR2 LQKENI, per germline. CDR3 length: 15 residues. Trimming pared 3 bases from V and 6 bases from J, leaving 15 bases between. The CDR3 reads CASSPSGNSGQPQHF. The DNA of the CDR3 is TGTGCCAGCTCACCTTCAGGGAATTCAGGTCAGCCCCAGCATTTT.

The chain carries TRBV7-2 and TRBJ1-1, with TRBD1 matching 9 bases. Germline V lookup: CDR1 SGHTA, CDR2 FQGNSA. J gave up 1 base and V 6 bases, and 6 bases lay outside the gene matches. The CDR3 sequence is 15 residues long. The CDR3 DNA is TGTGCCAGCAGTTATACAGGGGGCACGAACACTGAAGCTTTCTTT. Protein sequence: CASSYTGGTNTEAFF.